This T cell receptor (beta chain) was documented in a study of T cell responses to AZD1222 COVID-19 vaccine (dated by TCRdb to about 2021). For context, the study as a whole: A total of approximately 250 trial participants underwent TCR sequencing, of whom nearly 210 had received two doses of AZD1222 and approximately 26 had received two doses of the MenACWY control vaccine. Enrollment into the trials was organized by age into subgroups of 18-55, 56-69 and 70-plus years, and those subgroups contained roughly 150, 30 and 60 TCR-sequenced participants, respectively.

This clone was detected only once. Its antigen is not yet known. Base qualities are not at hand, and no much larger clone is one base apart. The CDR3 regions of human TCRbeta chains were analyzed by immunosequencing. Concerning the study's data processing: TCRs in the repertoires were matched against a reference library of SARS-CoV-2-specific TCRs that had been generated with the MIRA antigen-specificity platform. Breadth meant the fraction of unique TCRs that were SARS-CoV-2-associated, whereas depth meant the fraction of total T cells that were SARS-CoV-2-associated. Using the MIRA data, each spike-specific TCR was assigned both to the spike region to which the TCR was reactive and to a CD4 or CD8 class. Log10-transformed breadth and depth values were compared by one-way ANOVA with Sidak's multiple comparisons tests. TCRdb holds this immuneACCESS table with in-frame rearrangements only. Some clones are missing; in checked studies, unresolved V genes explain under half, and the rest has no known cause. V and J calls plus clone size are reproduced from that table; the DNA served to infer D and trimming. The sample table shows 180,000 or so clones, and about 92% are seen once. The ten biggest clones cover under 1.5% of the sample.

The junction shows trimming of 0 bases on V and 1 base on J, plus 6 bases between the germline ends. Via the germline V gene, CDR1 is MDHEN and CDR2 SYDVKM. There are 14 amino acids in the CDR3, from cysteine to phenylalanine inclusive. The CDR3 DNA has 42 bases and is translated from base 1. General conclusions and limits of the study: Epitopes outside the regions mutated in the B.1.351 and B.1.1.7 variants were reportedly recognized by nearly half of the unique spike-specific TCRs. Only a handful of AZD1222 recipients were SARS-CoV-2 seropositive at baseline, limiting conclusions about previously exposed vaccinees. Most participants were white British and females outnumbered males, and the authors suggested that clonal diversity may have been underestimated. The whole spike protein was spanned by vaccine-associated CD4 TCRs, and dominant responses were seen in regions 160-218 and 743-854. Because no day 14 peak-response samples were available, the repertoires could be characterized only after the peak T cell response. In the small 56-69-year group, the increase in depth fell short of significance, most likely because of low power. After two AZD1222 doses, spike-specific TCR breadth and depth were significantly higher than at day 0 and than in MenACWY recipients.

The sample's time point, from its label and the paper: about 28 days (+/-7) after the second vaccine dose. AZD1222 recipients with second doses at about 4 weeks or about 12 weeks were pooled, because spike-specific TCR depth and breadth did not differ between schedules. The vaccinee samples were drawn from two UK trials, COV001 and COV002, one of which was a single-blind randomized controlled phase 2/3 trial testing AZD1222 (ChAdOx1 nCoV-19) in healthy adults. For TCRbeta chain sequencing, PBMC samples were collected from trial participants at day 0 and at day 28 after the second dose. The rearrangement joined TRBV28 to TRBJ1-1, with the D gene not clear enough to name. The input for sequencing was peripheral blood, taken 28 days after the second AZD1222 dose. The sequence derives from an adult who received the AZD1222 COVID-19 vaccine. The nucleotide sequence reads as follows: TGTGCCAGCAGTTTATGGAACAGGAACACTGAAGCTTTCTTT. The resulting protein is CASSLWNRNTEAFF.